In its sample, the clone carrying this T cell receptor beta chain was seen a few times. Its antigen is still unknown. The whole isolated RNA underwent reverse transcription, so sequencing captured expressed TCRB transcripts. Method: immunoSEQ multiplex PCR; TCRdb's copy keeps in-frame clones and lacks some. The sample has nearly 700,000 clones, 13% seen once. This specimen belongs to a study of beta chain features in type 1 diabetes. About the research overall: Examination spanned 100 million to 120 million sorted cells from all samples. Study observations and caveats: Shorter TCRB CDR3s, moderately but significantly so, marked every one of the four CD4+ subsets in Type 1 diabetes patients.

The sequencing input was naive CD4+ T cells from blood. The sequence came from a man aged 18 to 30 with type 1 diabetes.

This CDR3 is CASSLPGTTNEQFF. CDR3 nucleotides: TGTGCCAGCAGTCTCCCCGGGACTACGAATGAGCAGTTCTTC. The chain employs TRBV27 and TRBJ2-1; 7 positions match TRBD2. Germline V gene sequence: CDR1 MNHEY, CDR2 SMNVEV (reference sequence). There are 14 residues in the CDR3. V dropped 5 bases and J dropped 7; count of bases not matched to a gene: 8.